The 25 T cell receptor beta chains reported below all come from one sample, sequenced in a study of Tregs in tolerant kidney transplant recipients. The nonmyeloablative bone marrow transplants came from related graft donors, with transient mixed chimerism. Generated by immunoSEQ multiplex PCR, the TCRdb table keeps only in-frame clones and is missing some. The sample records 45,000 to 55,000 clones, 91% being singletons. The material was CD8+ T cells from blood (PBMCs), obtained 24 months after the transplant. These receptors came from a human patient who received a combined kidney and bone marrow transplant. Some T cells may be supplied by the graft donor.

This clone has only one observation. The chain links TRBV5-6 to TRBJ2-1; 11 positions agree with TRBD2. The CDR3 consists of 14 residues. CDR1 and CDR2 from the germline V gene are SGHDT and YYEEEE. V gave up 7 bases and J gave up 7 bases; unmatched junction bases: 7. In DNA, the CDR3 is TGTGCCAGCTATACTAGCGGGGGATTTAATGAGCAGTTCTTC. It codes for CASYTSGGFNEQFF.

A word on this clone: This CDR3 is also generated by other DNA sequences in the sample. The chain uses TRBV7-9 and TRBJ2-7, with TRBD1 identical over 9 bases. The CDR3 extends over 15 amino acids. Trimming took 5 bases from V and 1 from J; bases not matched to a gene: 6. CDR1 is SEHNR, CDR2 FQNEAQ, per germline (reference sequence). The CDR3, as DNA: TGTGCCAGCAGCGGCCCCGGGACAGGGTCCTACGAGCAGTACTTC. This codes for CASSGPGTGSYEQYF.

V gene TRBV15 combines with J gene TRBJ2-1, with 8 bases aligning to TRBD1. Germline CDR1 reads LNHNV; CDR2 reads YYDKDF (reference sequence). V was clipped by 1 base and J by 7 bases; unmatched bases: 6. The CDR3 contains 15 residues. CDR3 in DNA: TGTGCCACCAGCAGAGGACAGGGGCGCATGAATGAGCAGTTCTTC. This gives the protein CATSRGQGRMNEQFF.

The J gene is TRBJ2-7, the V gene TRBV4-1; the match to TRBD1 covers 9 bases. Trimming cost V 4 bases and J 5 bases; bases outside gene matches: 6. This CDR3 has 14 amino acids. Germline CDR1 and CDR2: MGHRA and YSYEKL. For the CDR3, the DNA is TGCGCCAGCAGCCTCCGGGACAGGGTAAACGAGCAGTACTTC. Residues: CASSLRDRVNEQYF.

The rearrangement uses TRBV7-3 and TRBJ2-2, with D possibly TRBD2 on 5 matching bases. The germline gives CDR1 SGHTA, CDR2 FQGTGA. Trimming took off 6 bases at V and 7 bases at J, with 21 bases between the two ends. The CDR3 loop spans 16 amino acids. CDR3 residues: CASSLAERGSGGELFF. The CDR3 DNA reads TGTGCCAGCAGTCTCGCCGAGCGAGGGTCGGGCGGGGAGCTGTTTTTT.

The chain joins TRBV4-1 to TRBJ1-2, with 8 nucleotides matching TRBD1. The CDR3 consists of 14 residues. With V trimmed by 1 base and J by 3 bases, 1 base remained unmatched. The germline V gene has CDR1 MGHRA and CDR2 YSYEKL. CDR3 sequence reads: CASSQGTGHYGYTF. The CDR3, as DNA: TGCGCCAGCAGCCAAGGGACAGGGCACTATGGCTACACCTTC.

CDR3 DNA sequence: TGTGCCAGCAGTAATTTGGGGCCCTACACAGATACGCAGTATTTT. Its translation is CASSNLGPYTDTQYF. This chain connects TRBV2 to TRBJ2-3, with D maybe TRBD1 (5 bases). The V end was cut by 5 bases, the J end by 2 bases, with 14 bases between. This CDR3 is 15 amino acids long. Germline V gives CDR1 SNHLY, CDR2 FYNNEI. The full variable domain, its missing parts supplied by reference TRBV2 and TRBJ2-3, is EPEVTQTPSHQVTQMGQEVILRCVPISNHLYFYWYRQILGQKVEFLVSFYNNEISEKSEIFDDQFSVERPDGSNFTLKIRSTKLEDSAMYFCASSNLGPYTDTQYFGPGTRLTVL.

This clone was observed a single time. Additional DNA sequences in this sample encode the identical CDR3. The rearrangement uses TRBV7-6 and TRBJ1-6; 9 bases line up with TRBD1. This CDR3 has 17 residues. The V gene end was trimmed by 5 bases and the J gene end by 7 bases; junction bases not matched to a gene: 12. Germline CDR1 and CDR2: SGHVS and FNYEAQ. As DNA, the CDR3 is TGTGCCAGCAGCGCCGCGCGGGACAGGGAGAAAAATTCACCCCTCCACTTT. This sequence encodes CASSAARDREKNSPLHF.

The chain uses TRBV19 and TRBJ2-7, with 8 bases identical to TRBD2. Trimming cost V 3 bases and J 0 bases; bases outside gene matches: 1. Germline V gene data show CDR1 as LNHDA and CDR2 as SQIVND (reference sequence). CDR3 length: 14 residues. The CDR3, as DNA: TGTGCCAGTAGTATGAGCGGGAGCTCCTACGAGCAGTACTTC. It specifies CASSMSGSSYEQYF. Variable domain in full (rest from reference TRBV19 and TRBJ2-7): DGGITQSPKYLFRKEGQNVTLSCEQNLNHDAMYWYRQDPGQGLRLIYYSQIVNDFQKGDIAEGYSVSREKKESFPLTVTSAQKNPTAFYLCASSMSGSSYEQYFGPGTRLTVT.

V is TRBV6-5 and J is TRBJ2-5; D perhaps matches TRBD1 (6 bases). Germline V gene data show CDR1 as MNHEY and CDR2 as SVGAGI. V shed 5 bases and J shed 2 bases, with 12 bases lying between them. The CDR3 has 14 amino acids. CDR3 nucleotides: TGTGCCAGCAGTACTTGGACAGTGCAAGAGACCCAGTACTTC. This translates into CASSTWTVQETQYF.

This chain joins TRBV7-3 and TRBJ1-1; possibly TRBD1 for D (5 bases). The germline gives CDR1 SGHTA, CDR2 FQGTGA. With 5 bases removed from V and 1 base from J, the gap between germline ends came to 17 bases. This CDR3 is built from 16 residues. The CDR3 loop reads CASSLNTEGENTEAFF. The CDR3 DNA is TGTGCCAGCAGCCTAAATACGGAAGGGGAGAACACTGAAGCTTTCTTT.

This chain uses TRBV9 with TRBJ2-7; no definite D call. The CDR3 spans 11 residues. CDR1 is SGDLS and CDR2 is YYNGEE in the germline V gene. Trimming took 3 bases from V and 3 from J, leaving 4 bases between them. DNA of the CDR3: TGTGCCAGCAGCGACAACTACGAGCAGTACTTC. This encodes CASSDNYEQYF.

V usage is TRBV5-1 and J usage is TRBJ2-7; D is unresolved. The germline V gene has CDR1 SGHRS and CDR2 YFSETQ. The CDR3 is made up of 13 amino acids. Trimming took 4 bases from V and 2 from J, leaving 10 bases between them. CDR3 protein: CASSGTEAYEQYF. The DNA for the CDR3 is TGCGCCAGCAGCGGTACAGAAGCCTACGAGCAGTACTTC.

The chain carries TRBV7-2 and TRBJ2-7; 11 bases align to TRBD2. Per the germline V gene, CDR1 is SGHTA and CDR2 is FQGNSA. V trimming: 0 bases; J trimming: 3 bases; junction bases outside the gene matches: 13. The CDR3 extends over 19 amino acids. CDR3 residues: CASSLAVLAGVGAFYEQYF. The DNA for the CDR3 is TGTGCCAGCAGCTTAGCGGTACTAGCGGGAGTTGGGGCTTTCTACGAGCAGTACTTC.

The genes are TRBV14 and TRBJ2-3, with D perhaps TRBD2 (6 bases). With 4 bases removed from V and 6 bases from J, the gap between germline ends came to 11 bases. Per the germline V gene, CDR1 is SGHDN and CDR2 is FVKESK. The CDR3 runs to 13 residues. CDR3 sequence (DNA): TGTGCCAGCAGCCCGATTACTAGCGATACGCAGTATTTT. This gives the protein CASSPITSDTQYF.

The CDR3: CASSLATGTAPYEQYF. As DNA, the CDR3 is TGTGCCAGCAGCTTAGCAACAGGGACAGCTCCCTACGAGCAGTACTTC. This chain joins TRBV7-6 and TRBJ2-7, with TRBD1 matching 7 bases. V lost 0 bases to trimming and J lost 2 bases; unmatched junction nucleotides: 7. CDR1 SGHVS and CDR2 FNYEAQ come from the germline V gene. CDR3 length: 16 residues.

The rearrangement links TRBV5-6 to TRBJ2-7, with 9 bases identical to TRBD1. The J segment lost 1 base and the V segment lost 4 bases, leaving 6 bases of the junction unmatched. The CDR3 is 15 amino acids. Germline CDR1 is SGHDT and CDR2 is YYEEEE. CDR3: CASSSAGTGSYEQYF. The CDR3 DNA sequence: TGTGCCAGCAGCAGCGCCGGGACAGGGTCCTACGAGCAGTACTTC.

The J gene is TRBJ2-3, the V gene TRBV9; 11 bases are shared with TRBD2. This CDR3 comprises 19 residues. Germline V gene sequence: CDR1 SGDLS, CDR2 YYNGEE. V was clipped by 0 bases and J by 2 bases; unmatched bases: 11. CDR3 loop: CASSVARGLAGGPTDTQYF. CDR3 sequence (DNA): TGTGCCAGCAGCGTAGCCCGGGGGCTAGCGGGGGGCCCCACAGATACGCAGTATTTT.

This chain uses TRBV9 with TRBJ2-7; D perhaps matches TRBD2 (6 bases). V lost 0 bases to trimming and J lost 2 bases, with 9 bases between them. Germline V gene lookup returns CDR1 SGDLS and CDR2 YYNGEE. CDR3 length: 14 amino acids. The CDR3 DNA follows: TGTGCCAGCAGCGTAGGGGACTCAACCTACGAGCAGTACTTC. Amino acid sequence: CASSVGDSTYEQYF.

This chain joins TRBV19 and TRBJ2-7; TRBD2 is a possible D gene (5 bases). This CDR3 spans 14 amino acids. V lost 7 bases and J 5 bases, leaving 18 bases between the germline ends. Germline V lookup: CDR1 LNHDA, CDR2 SQIVND (reference sequence). CDR3 DNA: TGTGCCAGTAATACCGGTACGCGGGTTCACGAGCAGTACTTC. Translation gives CASNTGTRVHEQYF. Together with reference TRBV19 and TRBJ2-7, the CDR3 gives the full variable domain: DGGITQSPKYLFRKEGQNVTLSCEQNLNHDAMYWYRQDPGQGLRLIYYSQIVNDFQKGDIAEGYSVSREKKESFPLTVTSAQKNPTAFYLCASNTGTRVHEQYFGPGTRLTVT.

V is TRBV7-9 and J is TRBJ2-7, with 7 bases matching TRBD2. Germline V gene data show CDR1 as SEHNR and CDR2 as FQNEAQ (reference sequence). The length of the CDR3 is 14 residues. Trimming cost V 6 bases and J 0 bases; bases outside gene matches: 5. This CDR3 is CASSSSGSSYEQYF. As DNA, the CDR3 is TGTGCCAGCAGTTCTAGCGGTAGCTCCTACGAGCAGTACTTC.

This chain links TRBV7-9 with TRBJ2-1; 10 bases align to TRBD1. The J segment lost 5 bases and the V segment lost 0 bases, leaving 7 bases of the junction unmatched. Germline CDR1 is SEHNR and CDR2 is FQNEAQ (reference sequence). The length of the CDR3 is 17 residues. In DNA, the CDR3 is TGTGCCAGCAGCTTAGCCCAAGGCGGGACAGGGGACAATGAGCAGTTCTTC. Protein product: CASSLAQGGTGDNEQFF.

The chain joins TRBV7-8 to TRBJ2-7; D remains unclear. CDR1 is SGHVS, CDR2 FQNEAQ, per germline. The CDR3 covers 11 residues. The ends were cut back, 7 bases at V and 6 bases at J, with 10 bases in the middle. This CDR3 reads CASTPSIEQYF. The CDR3 DNA follows: TGTGCCAGCACCCCCTCTATCGAGCAGTACTTC.

This chain links TRBV6-1 with TRBJ2-7; TRBD1 matches at 8 bases. In germline, CDR1 is MNHNS, CDR2 SASEGT. This CDR3 is built from 16 residues. The V segment lost 3 bases and the J segment 0 bases; nucleotides outside the gene matches: 7. The CDR3 nucleotides are TGTGCCAGCAGTGACCCAACGGGACAGGACTCCTACGAGCAGTACTTC. It specifies CASSDPTGQDSYEQYF.

The chain is built from TRBV11-3 and TRBJ2-2; D gene ambiguous. V lost 5 bases to trimming and J lost 0 bases, with 13 bases between them. CDR1 and CDR2 (germline): SGHNT, YENEEA. This CDR3 contains 16 residues. The CDR3 coding sequence is TGTGCCAGCAGCCTTGCGCTGGGCCCGAACACCGGGGAGCTGTTTTTT. Its translation: CASSLALGPNTGELFF.